This TCR beta chain was observed in a study of blood T cells in healthy people across ages. Next came a second PCR, run for about 6 to 12 cycles, which used a sample-barcoded 5' primer along with a J-beta primer mix. TCRdb re-called the 5' RACE reads through MiXCR, storing one row per CDR3 protein. The data hold 600,000 to 800,000 distinct CDR3 sequences, with roughly 20% observed a single time. This clonotype originated in a man between 65 and 85 years old in good health. The sample taken for sequencing was blood.

As DNA, the CDR3 is TGCGCCAGCAGCTTGGACGCGGGAGCCCTCTGGAGGGCCAACGTCCTGACTTTC. This codes for CASSLDAGALWRANVLTF. The J gene is TRBJ2-6, the V gene TRBV5-1; TRBD2 aligns across 7 bases. Trimming at V came to 0 bases and at J to 5 bases, leaving 11 bases not matched to a gene. There are 18 residues in the CDR3. Germline-derived CDR1 and CDR2 are SGHRS and YFSETQ.